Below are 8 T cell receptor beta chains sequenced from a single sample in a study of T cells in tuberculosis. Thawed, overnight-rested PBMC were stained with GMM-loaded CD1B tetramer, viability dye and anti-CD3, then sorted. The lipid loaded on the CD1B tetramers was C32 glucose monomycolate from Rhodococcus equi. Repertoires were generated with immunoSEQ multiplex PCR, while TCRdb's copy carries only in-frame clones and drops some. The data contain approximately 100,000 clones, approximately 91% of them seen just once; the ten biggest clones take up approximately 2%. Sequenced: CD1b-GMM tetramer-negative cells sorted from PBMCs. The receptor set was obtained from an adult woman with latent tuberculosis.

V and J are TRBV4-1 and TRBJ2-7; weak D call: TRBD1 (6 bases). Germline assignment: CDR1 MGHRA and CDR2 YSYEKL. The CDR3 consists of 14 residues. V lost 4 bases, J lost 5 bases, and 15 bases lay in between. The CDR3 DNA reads TGCGCCAGCAGCCGGAACAGGGATCAGCACGAGCAGTACTTC. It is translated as CASSRNRDQHEQYF.

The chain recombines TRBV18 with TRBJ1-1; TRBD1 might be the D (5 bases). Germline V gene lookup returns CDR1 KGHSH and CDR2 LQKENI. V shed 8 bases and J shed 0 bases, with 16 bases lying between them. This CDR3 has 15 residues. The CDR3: CASRPPTGVNTEAFF. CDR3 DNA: TGTGCCAGCCGACCCCCCACAGGAGTGAACACTGAAGCTTTCTTT.

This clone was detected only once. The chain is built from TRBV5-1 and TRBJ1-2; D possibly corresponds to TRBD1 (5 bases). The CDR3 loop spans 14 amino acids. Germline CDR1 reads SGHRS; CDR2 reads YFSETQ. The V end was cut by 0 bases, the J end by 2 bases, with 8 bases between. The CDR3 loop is CASSLGRGNYGYTF. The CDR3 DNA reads TGCGCCAGCAGCTTGGGGCGGGGGAACTATGGCTACACCTTC.

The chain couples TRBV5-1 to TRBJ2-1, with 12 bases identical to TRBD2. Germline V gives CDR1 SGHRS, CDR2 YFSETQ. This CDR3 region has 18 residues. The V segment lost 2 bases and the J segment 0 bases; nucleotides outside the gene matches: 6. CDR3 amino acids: CASSLKTSGGSSYNEQFF. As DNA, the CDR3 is TGCGCCAGCAGCTTAAAGACTAGCGGGGGAAGCTCCTACAATGAGCAGTTCTTC.

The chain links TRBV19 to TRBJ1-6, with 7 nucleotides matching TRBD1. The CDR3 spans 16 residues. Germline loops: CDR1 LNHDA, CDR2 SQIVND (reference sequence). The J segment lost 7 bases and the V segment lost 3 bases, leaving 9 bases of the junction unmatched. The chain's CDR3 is CASSIGGRGTNSPLHF. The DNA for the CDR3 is TGTGCCAGTAGTATTGGGGGCAGGGGGACGAATTCACCCCTCCACTTT.

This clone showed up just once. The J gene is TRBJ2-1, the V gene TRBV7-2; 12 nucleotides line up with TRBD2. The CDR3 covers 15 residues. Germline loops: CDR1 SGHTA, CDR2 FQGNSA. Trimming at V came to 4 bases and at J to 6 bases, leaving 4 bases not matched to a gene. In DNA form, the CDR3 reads TGTGCCAGCAGCTCTACTAGCGGGGGGTTCAATGAGCAGTTCTTC. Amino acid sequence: CASSSTSGGFNEQFF.

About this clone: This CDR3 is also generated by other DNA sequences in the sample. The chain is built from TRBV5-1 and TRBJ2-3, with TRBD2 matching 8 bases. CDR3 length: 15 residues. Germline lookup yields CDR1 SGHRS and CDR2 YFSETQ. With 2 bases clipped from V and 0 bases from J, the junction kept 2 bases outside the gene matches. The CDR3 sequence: CASSLLADSTDTQYF. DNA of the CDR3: TGCGCCAGCAGCTTACTAGCGGACAGCACAGATACGCAGTATTTT.

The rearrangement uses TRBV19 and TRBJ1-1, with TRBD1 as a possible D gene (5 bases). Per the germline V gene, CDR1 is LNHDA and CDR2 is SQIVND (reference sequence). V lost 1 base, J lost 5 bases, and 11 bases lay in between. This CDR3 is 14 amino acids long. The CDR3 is CASSIGKGRTEAFF. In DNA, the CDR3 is TGTGCCAGTAGTATAGGAAAGGGGAGGACTGAAGCTTTCTTT.